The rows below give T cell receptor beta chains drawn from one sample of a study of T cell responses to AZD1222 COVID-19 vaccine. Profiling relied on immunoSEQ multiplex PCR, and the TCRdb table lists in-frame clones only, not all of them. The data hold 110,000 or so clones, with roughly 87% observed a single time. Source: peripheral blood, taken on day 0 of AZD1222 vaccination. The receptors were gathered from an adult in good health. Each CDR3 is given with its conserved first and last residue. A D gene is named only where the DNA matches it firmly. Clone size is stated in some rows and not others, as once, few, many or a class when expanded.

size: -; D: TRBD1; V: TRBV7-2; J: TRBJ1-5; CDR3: CASSLAGRGQGASAGGNQPQHF; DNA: TGTGCCAGCAGCTTAGCCGGAAGGGGACAGGGGGCTTCGGCGGGGGGCAATCAGCCCCAGCATTTT
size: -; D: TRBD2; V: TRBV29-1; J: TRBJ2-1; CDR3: CSAVAGAYNEQFF; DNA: TGCAGCGCTGTAGCGGGGGCCTACAATGAGCAGTTCTTC
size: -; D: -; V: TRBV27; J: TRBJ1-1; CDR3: CASSSSTRGTEAFF; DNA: TGTGCCAGCAGTTCCTCAACTAGGGGCACTGAAGCTTTCTTT
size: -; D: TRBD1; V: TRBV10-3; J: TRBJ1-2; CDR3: CAITVDRANPGGYTF; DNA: TGTGCCATCACCGTGGACAGGGCCAATCCGGGTGGCTACACCTTC
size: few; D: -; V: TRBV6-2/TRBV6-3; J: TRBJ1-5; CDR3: CASSSDNTQPQHF; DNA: TGTGCCAGCAGTTCCGACAATACACAGCCCCAGCATTTT
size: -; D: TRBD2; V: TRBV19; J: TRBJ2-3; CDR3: CASRAGGLVDTQYF; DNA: TGTGCCAGCCGAGCGGGGGGGCTGGTAGATACGCAGTATTTT
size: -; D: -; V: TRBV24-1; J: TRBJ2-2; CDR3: CATSGDTGELFF; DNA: TGTGCCACTAGCGGTGACACCGGGGAGCTGTTTTTT
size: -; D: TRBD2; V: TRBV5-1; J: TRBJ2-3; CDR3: CASSLELGAGGTDTQYF; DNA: TGCGCCAGCAGCTTGGAGCTCGGAGCGGGGGGAACAGATACGCAGTATTTT
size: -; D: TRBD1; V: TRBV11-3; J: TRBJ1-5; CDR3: CASSLGGRGNQPQHF; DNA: TGTGCCAGCAGCTTAGGTGGCAGGGGGAATCAGCCCCAGCATTTT
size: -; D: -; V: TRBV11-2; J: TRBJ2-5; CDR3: CASSPTQAQETQYF; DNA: TGTGCCAGCAGCCCCACCCAGGCCCAAGAGACCCAGTACTTC
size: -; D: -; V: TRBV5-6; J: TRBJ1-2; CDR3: CASSLGQNLKGYTF; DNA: TGTGCCAGCAGCTTGGGACAGAACTTGAAAGGCTACACCTTC